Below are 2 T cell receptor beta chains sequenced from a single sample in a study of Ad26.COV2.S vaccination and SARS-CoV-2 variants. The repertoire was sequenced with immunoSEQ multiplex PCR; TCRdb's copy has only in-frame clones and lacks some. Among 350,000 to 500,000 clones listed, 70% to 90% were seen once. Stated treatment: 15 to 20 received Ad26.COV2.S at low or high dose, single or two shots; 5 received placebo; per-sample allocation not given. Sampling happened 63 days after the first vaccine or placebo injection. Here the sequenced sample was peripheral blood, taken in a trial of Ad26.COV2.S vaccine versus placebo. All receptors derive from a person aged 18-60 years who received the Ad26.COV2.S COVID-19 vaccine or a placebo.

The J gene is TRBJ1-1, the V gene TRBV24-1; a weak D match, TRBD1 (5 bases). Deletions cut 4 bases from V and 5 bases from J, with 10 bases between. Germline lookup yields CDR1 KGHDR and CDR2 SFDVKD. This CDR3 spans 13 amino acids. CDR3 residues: CATSEGETTEAFF. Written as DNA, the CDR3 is TGTGCCACCAGTGAGGGGGAAACTACTGAAGCTTTCTTT.

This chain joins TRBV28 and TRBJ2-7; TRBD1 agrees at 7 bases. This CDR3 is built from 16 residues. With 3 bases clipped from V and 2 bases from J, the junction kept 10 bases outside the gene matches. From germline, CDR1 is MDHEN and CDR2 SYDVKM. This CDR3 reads CASSFAAGGVPYEQYF. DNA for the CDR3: TGTGCCAGCAGTTTCGCCGCAGGGGGAGTTCCCTACGAGCAGTACTTC.